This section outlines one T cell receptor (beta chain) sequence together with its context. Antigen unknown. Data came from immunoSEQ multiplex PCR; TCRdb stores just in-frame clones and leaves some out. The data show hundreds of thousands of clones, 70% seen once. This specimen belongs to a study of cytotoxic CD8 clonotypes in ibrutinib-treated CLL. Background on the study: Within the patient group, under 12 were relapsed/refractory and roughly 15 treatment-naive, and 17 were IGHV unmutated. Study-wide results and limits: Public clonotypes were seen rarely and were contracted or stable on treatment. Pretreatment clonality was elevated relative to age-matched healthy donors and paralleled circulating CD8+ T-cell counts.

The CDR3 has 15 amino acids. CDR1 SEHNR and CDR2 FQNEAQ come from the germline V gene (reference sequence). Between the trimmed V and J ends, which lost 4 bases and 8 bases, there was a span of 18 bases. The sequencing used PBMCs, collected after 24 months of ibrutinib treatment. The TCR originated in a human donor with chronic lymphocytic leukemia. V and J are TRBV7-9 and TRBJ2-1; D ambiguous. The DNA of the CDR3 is TGTGCCAGCAGCTCTACTGGGAAATTCACGGATGAGCAGTTCTTC. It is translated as CASSSTGKFTDEQFF.